A selection of T cell receptor beta chains follows, all from one sample in a study of blood T cell repertoires in COVID-19. The repertoire was sequenced with immunoSEQ multiplex PCR; TCRdb's copy has only in-frame clones and lacks some. Among under 200,000 clones listed, about four fifths were seen once. The sample taken for sequencing was PBMCs or T cells enriched from blood (not recorded which). Receptors were obtained from a woman in her twenties or thirties who had been exposed to COVID-19. CDR3s include the opening cysteine and the closing phenylalanine or tryptophan. D genes are given only for firm matches. Size values are once, few and many counts, or a class for expanded clones, and some rows have none.

D gene	V gene	clone size	J gene	CDR3 protein	CDR3 DNA
TRBD1	TRBV5-1	NA	TRBJ1-3	CASSLGSTGSGNTIYF	TGCGCCAGCAGCTTGGGCTCGACAGGGAGCGGAAACACCATATATTTT
NA	TRBV18	NA	TRBJ2-7	CASSPEGGAFYEQYF	TGTGCCAGCTCACCAGAGGGGGGGGCCTTCTACGAGCAGTACTTC
TRBD1	TRBV6-2/TRBV6-3	NA	TRBJ1-2	CASSTRDRYPANYGYTF	TGTGCCAGCAGTACGCGGGACAGGTACCCCGCTAACTATGGCTACACCTTC
NA	TRBV4-1	once	TRBJ2-7	CASSQPGVGQYF	TGCGCCAGCAGCCAACCAGGGGTCGGGCAGTACTTC
NA	TRBV19	NA	TRBJ1-3	CASSIGGPGNTIYF	TGTGCCAGTAGTATCGGAGGGCCCGGAAACACCATATATTTT
NA	TRBV5-1	NA	TRBJ1-6	CASSLHREQSPLHF	TGCGCCAGCAGCTTACACAGGGAACAATCACCCCTCCACTTT
NA	TRBV7-9	NA	TRBJ1-6	CASSFEQGHSPLHF	TGTGCCAGCAGCTTTGAACAGGGACATTCACCCCTCCACTTT
TRBD1	TRBV11-2	NA	TRBJ2-7	CASSMRQGARYEQYF	TGTGCCAGCAGCATGAGACAGGGGGCCCGCTACGAGCAGTACTTC
TRBD1	TRBV9	NA	TRBJ1-1	CASSPQDRGTEAFF	TGTGCCAGCAGCCCTCAGGACAGGGGAACTGAAGCTTTCTTT
NA	TRBV27	NA	TRBJ1-5	CASSLTSTGNQPQHF	TGTGCCAGCAGCCTGACATCTACGGGCAATCAGCCCCAGCATTTT
TRBD1	TRBV10-3	NA	TRBJ1-2	CAISESGQNYGYTF	TGTGCCATCAGTGAGTCGGGACAGAACTATGGCTACACCTTC
NA	TRBV27	NA	TRBJ1-3	CASGPSGNTIYF	TGTGCCAGCGGCCCCTCTGGAAACACCATATATTTT
NA	TRBV7-9	NA	TRBJ1-1	CASSLGEMNTEAFF	TGTGCCAGCAGCTTAGGGGAGATGAACACTGAAGCTTTCTTT
TRBD1	TRBV7-9	NA	TRBJ2-2	CASSSVQGIYTGELFF	TGTGCCAGCAGCAGCGTACAGGGGATATACACCGGGGAGCTGTTTTTT
NA	TRBV3-1/TRBV3-2	NA	TRBJ1-3	CASSAKSSGNTIYF	TGTGCCAGCAGTGCTAAGAGCTCTGGAAACACCATATATTTT
NA	TRBV11-2	few	TRBJ1-1	CASSPVGGTEAFF	TGTGCCAGCAGCCCCGTAGGGGGCACTGAAGCTTTCTTT
NA	TRBV9	NA	TRBJ2-1	CASSVVEGEEFF	TGTGCCAGCAGCGTAGTGGAGGGTGAAGAGTTCTTC
TRBD1	TRBV12-3/TRBV12-4	NA	TRBJ1-2	CASRDRDYGYTF	TGTGCCAGCAGGGACAGGGACTATGGCTACACCTTC
TRBD1	TRBV6-5	once	TRBJ1-1	CASIQTGAYTEAFF	TGTGCCAGCATCCAGACAGGGGCGTATACTGAAGCTTTCTTT
NA	TRBV6-5	NA	TRBJ1-6	CASRWGGYNSPLHF	TGTGCCAGCAGGTGGGGGGGCTATAATTCACCCCTCCACTTT
NA	TRBV7-9	NA	TRBJ1-5	CASSDYRFDQPQHF	TGTGCCAGCAGCGATTACAGGTTCGATCAGCCCCAGCATTTT
TRBD1	TRBV7-2	NA	TRBJ2-7	CASSKTGTGSYEQYF	TGTGCCAGCAGCAAAACCGGGACAGGGAGCTACGAGCAGTACTTC
TRBD1	TRBV7-8	NA	TRBJ1-1	CASSLGFFSDRVNTEAFF	TGTGCCAGCAGCCTAGGGTTTTTTTCGGACAGGGTAAACACTGAAGCTTTCTTT
NA	TRBV5-8	NA	TRBJ2-7	CASSSGSFEQYF	TGTGCCAGCAGCTCCGGGTCGTTTGAGCAGTACTTC
TRBD1	TRBV2	NA	TRBJ1-4	CASSRDRGDMLFF	TGTGCCAGCAGTAGGGACAGGGGAGATATGCTGTTTTTT
NA	TRBV5-6	NA	TRBJ1-5	CASSRRGRGNQPQHF	TGTGCCAGCAGCCGCAGGGGTCGCGGCAATCAGCCCCAGCATTTT
NA	TRBV2	few	TRBJ1-6	CASLREGNSPLHF	TGTGCCAGCTTGAGGGAGGGAAATTCACCCCTCCACTTT
NA	TRBV14	NA	TRBJ1-2	CASSPTRRGDLNYGYTF	TGTGCCAGCAGCCCAACCCGACGGGGAGACCTCAACTATGGCTACACCTTC
NA	TRBV5-1	once	TRBJ1-2	CASSPDRDNYGYTF	TGCGCCAGCAGTCCGGACAGAGATAACTATGGCTACACCTTC
TRBD2	TRBV9	NA	TRBJ2-1	CASSVSGGASGEQFF	TGTGCCAGCAGCGTTAGCGGGGGGGCCTCTGGTGAGCAGTTCTTC
TRBD2	TRBV6-5	NA	TRBJ2-7	CASSTGTSGLYEQYF	TGTGCCAGCAGCACCGGGACTAGCGGACTCTACGAGCAGTACTTC
NA	TRBV5-4	NA	TRBJ2-7	CASSFGYEQYF	TGTGCCAGCAGCTTCGGCTACGAGCAGTACTTC
TRBD1	TRBV5-6	few	TRBJ2-3	CASSLEGTGFSDTQYF	TGTGCCAGCAGCTTGGAAGGGACAGGGTTTTCAGATACGCAGTATTTT
NA	TRBV11-2	NA	TRBJ2-4	CASSELFSGSLTKNIQYF	TGTGCCAGCAGCGAACTTTTCTCGGGGTCCCTAACCAAAAACATTCAGTACTTC
NA	TRBV5-1	NA	TRBJ2-5	CASSLGEFAGNLQETQYF	TGCGCCAGCAGCTTGGGTGAATTCGCGGGGAACCTCCAAGAGACCCAGTACTTC
TRBD2	TRBV4-1	NA	TRBJ2-3	CASSQDLGGGGTDTQYF	TGCGCCAGCAGCCAAGATCTTGGCGGGGGGGGCACAGATACGCAGTATTTT
TRBD1	TRBV4-1	NA	TRBJ2-2	CASSHYRGGTGELFF	TGCGCCAGCAGCCATTACAGGGGTGGCACCGGGGAGCTGTTTTTT
NA	TRBV4-3	NA	TRBJ1-2	CASSPGGGAYGYTF	TGCGCCAGCAGCCCAGGCGGGGGGGCCTATGGCTACACCTTC
NA	TRBV7-2	NA	TRBJ1-4	CASSRGGNEKLFF	TGTGCCAGCAGCCGAGGGGGTAATGAAAAACTGTTTTTT
NA	TRBV25-1	NA	TRBJ2-7	CASSARQDTYEQYF	TGTGCCAGCAGTGCACGACAGGACACCTACGAGCAGTACTTC
TRBD1	TRBV27	NA	TRBJ1-3	CASSLTGQRRNTIYF	TGTGCCAGCAGTTTGACGGGACAGAGAAGAAACACCATATATTTT
TRBD1	TRBV9	NA	TRBJ1-2	CASSVATGVNYGYTF	TGTGCCAGCAGCGTAGCTACAGGGGTGAACTATGGCTACACCTTC
NA	TRBV2	NA	TRBJ1-4	CASSFQGKKGEKLFF	TGTGCCAGCTCCTTTCAGGGAAAAAAGGGTGAAAAACTGTTTTTT
TRBD1	TRBV6-1	NA	TRBJ1-2	CASSDPGQGNYGYTF	TGTGCCAGCAGTGATCCGGGACAGGGCAACTATGGCTACACCTTC
TRBD1	TRBV11-2	NA	TRBJ2-7	CASSYGQGREQYF	TGTGCCAGCAGCTACGGACAGGGGAGGGAGCAGTACTTC
TRBD2	TRBV19	NA	TRBJ2-1	CASSSSLAEQFF	TGTGCCAGTAGTTCCTCACTAGCGGAGCAGTTCTTC
NA	TRBV10-3	NA	TRBJ2-2	CAISESGTRDTGELFF	TGTGCCATCAGTGAATCCGGGACACGAGACACCGGGGAGCTGTTTTTT